Below are 8 T cell receptor beta chains sequenced from a single sample in a study of cytomegalovirus exposure and HLA in healthy donors. PCR used 60 Vbeta primers and 13 Jbeta primers. Only in-frame clones appear in the TCRdb table, and some are missing; sequencing was by immunoSEQ multiplex PCR. The table has some 57,000 clones, about 50% seen once. The specimen was PBMCs. Source of these receptors: a human donor in good health.

V usage is TRBV28 and J usage is TRBJ2-7; 9 nucleotides agree with TRBD1. V gave up 7 bases and J gave up 3 bases; unmatched junction bases: 7. From germline, CDR1 is MDHEN and CDR2 SYDVKM. This CDR3 comprises 14 residues. CDR3 in amino acids: CASTDPGQGYEQYF. The CDR3 nucleotides are TGTGCCAGCACCGACCCGGGACAGGGCTACGAGCAGTACTTC. Drawing the rest from reference TRBV28 and TRBJ2-7, the complete variable domain is DVKVTQSSRYLVKRTGEKVFLECVQDMDHENMFWYRQDPGLGLRLIYFSYDVKMKEKGDIPEGYSVSREKKERFSLILESASTNQTSMYLCASTDPGQGYEQYFGPGTRLTVT.

The chain joins TRBV7-6 to TRBJ1-1; TRBD1 aligns across 8 bases. With V trimmed by 5 bases and J by 1 base, 6 bases remained unmatched. This CDR3 spans 15 amino acids. Germline loops: CDR1 SGHVS, CDR2 FNYEAQ. Here the CDR3 reads CASSGWTGSNTEAFF. In DNA, the CDR3 is TGTGCCAGCAGCGGGTGGACAGGGTCGAACACTGAAGCTTTCTTT.

J is TRBJ1-1 and V is TRBV7-8, with 9 bases fitting TRBD1. Trimming removed 5 bases from V and 3 bases from J; junction bases left unmatched: 4. CDR1 and CDR2 (germline): SGHVS, FQNEAQ. This CDR3 is 14 amino acids long. As DNA, the CDR3 is TGTGCCAGCAGCCTGGGACAGGGTCACACTGAAGCTTTCTTT. As protein: CASSLGQGHTEAFF.

V gene TRBV4-3 combines with J gene TRBJ2-3; TRBD1 is a possible D gene (5 bases). This CDR3 has 15 amino acids. Trimming stripped 1 base from V and 11 bases from J, with 19 bases between. In germline, CDR1 is LGHNA, CDR2 YSLEER. The CDR3, as DNA: TGCGCCAGCAGCCAAGGGGTAGGTCCAGGGCCAATGCAGTATTTT. Encoded protein: CASSQGVGPGPMQYF.

A few counts support this clone. CDR3 amino acids: CASSQDAGVKYF. The DNA for the CDR3 is TGTGCCAGCAGCCAGGATGCTGGTGTGAAGTACTTC. The chain recombines TRBV5-4 with TRBJ2-5, with D unresolved. Germline assignment: CDR1 SGHNT and CDR2 YYREEE (reference sequence). The CDR3 totals 12 residues. The V end was cut by 4 bases, the J end by 12 bases, with 16 bases between.

The chain links TRBV7-2 to TRBJ2-5; 12 positions agree with TRBD1. The J call is doubtful: the DNA matches TRBJ2-7 better. The CDR3 loop spans 15 amino acids. Germline-derived CDR1 and CDR2 are SGHTA and FQGNSA. CDR3 sequence: CASTLRGQGAVEQYF. As DNA, the CDR3 is TGTGCCAGCACCCTGCGGGGACAGGGGGCCGTCGAGCAGTACTTC.

The rearrangement joins TRBV18 to TRBJ1-1; possibly TRBD1 for D (5 bases). The CDR3 has 13 amino acids. Per germline, CDR1 KGHSH and CDR2 LQKENI. The V end lost 6 bases, the J end lost 3 bases, and 11 bases lay between the germline ends. The CDR3 DNA sequence: TGTGCCAGCTCCCCCAGCAGGGACACTGAAGCTTTCTTT. This gives the protein CASSPSRDTEAFF.

The chain is built from TRBV13 and TRBJ2-3, with 12 bases aligning to TRBD2. CDR1 and CDR2 (germline): PRHDT, FYEKMQ (reference sequence). The J segment lost 1 base and the V segment lost 3 bases, leaving 8 bases of the junction unmatched. This CDR3 spans 18 amino acids. The CDR3 DNA is TGTGCCAGCAGCTTCTCAACTCGACTAGCGGGGGGCACAGATACGCAGTATTTT. Its protein product is CASSFSTRLAGGTDTQYF.